Listed below are T cell receptor beta chains from one sample, sequenced in a study of CD8 T cells in ankylosing spondylitis. TCRdb recomputed calls from the 5' RACE reads with MiXCR, one row per CDR3 protein. Here the sample spans about 350,000 distinct CDR3 sequences, 20% to 25% being singletons. Material for sequencing was blood, either unsorted or a sorted T cell fraction (not recorded which). The source is a male donor with ankylosing spondylitis or in good health (not recorded which). The CDR3 runs from the conserved cysteine through the conserved F or W. The D gene is left open where the match is weak. Part of the rows lack a size; the others show once, few, many or a class for expanded clones.

j_call: TRBJ2-6; d_call: .; v_call: TRBV6-1; clone_size: few; cdr3_aa: CASIRFGVSGANVLTF; cdr3_nt: TGTGCCAGCATACGTTTTGGGGTCTCGGGGGCCAACGTCCTGACTTTC
j_call: TRBJ2-3; d_call: .; v_call: TRBV15; clone_size: .; cdr3_aa: CATSRDPGSYTDTQYF; cdr3_nt: TGTGCCACCAGCAGAGACCCCGGCAGCTACACAGATACGCAGTATTTT
j_call: TRBJ2-7; d_call: TRBD2; v_call: TRBV4-1; clone_size: few; cdr3_aa: CASSQRSGGNYEQYF; cdr3_nt: TGCGCCAGCAGCCAACGATCGGGGGGGAACTACGAGCAGTACTTC
j_call: TRBJ2-1; d_call: .; v_call: TRBV5-5; clone_size: few; cdr3_aa: CASSFSSASNEQFF; cdr3_nt: TGTGCCAGCAGCTTTTCGTCCGCCAGCAATGAGCAGTTCTTC
j_call: TRBJ2-3; d_call: TRBD2; v_call: TRBV20-1; clone_size: few; cdr3_aa: CSARDRGGLASTDTQYF; cdr3_nt: TGCAGTGCTAGAGATCGCGGGGGGCTAGCTAGCACAGATACGCAGTATTTT
j_call: TRBJ2-1; d_call: .; v_call: TRBV12-3/TRBV12-4; clone_size: .; cdr3_aa: CATKLTISGNEQFF; cdr3_nt: TGTGCCACGAAACTTACTATCTCAGGCAATGAGCAGTTCTTC
j_call: TRBJ1-1; d_call: TRBD1; v_call: TRBV7-9; clone_size: few; cdr3_aa: CASSPRDRRWTEAFF; cdr3_nt: TGTGCCAGCAGCCCTCGGGACAGGCGTTGGACTGAAGCTTTCTTT
j_call: TRBJ2-7; d_call: .; v_call: TRBV30; clone_size: many; cdr3_aa: CAWKAGSYEQYF; cdr3_nt: TGTGCCTGGAAAGCAGGCTCCTACGAGCAGTACTTC
j_call: TRBJ1-3; d_call: TRBD1; v_call: TRBV4-1; clone_size: few; cdr3_aa: CASSLVAGGEGNTIYF; cdr3_nt: TGCGCCAGCAGCCTCGTGGCAGGGGGAGAAGGAAACACCATATATTTT
j_call: TRBJ2-1; d_call: .; v_call: TRBV20-1; clone_size: .; cdr3_aa: CSARRLLNEQFF; cdr3_nt: TGCAGTGCTAGGCGTCTATTGAATGAGCAGTTCTTC
j_call: TRBJ2-2; d_call: .; v_call: TRBV6-1; clone_size: .; cdr3_aa: CASGDSNTGELFF; cdr3_nt: TGTGCCAGCGGCGACAGTAACACCGGGGAGCTGTTTTTT
j_call: TRBJ2-3; d_call: .; v_call: TRBV12-3/TRBV12-4; clone_size: many; cdr3_aa: CASSSPEGTQYF; cdr3_nt: TGTGCCAGCAGTTCCCCAGAGGGCACGCAGTATTTT
j_call: TRBJ2-1; d_call: .; v_call: TRBV10-1; clone_size: .; cdr3_aa: CASSDEGADGNEQFF; cdr3_nt: TGCGCCAGCAGTGATGAAGGGGCTGATGGCAATGAGCAGTTCTTC
j_call: TRBJ2-7; d_call: .; v_call: TRBV29-1; clone_size: .; cdr3_aa: CSALGQTYEQYF; cdr3_nt: TGCAGCGCCCTTGGGCAGACCTACGAGCAGTACTTC
j_call: TRBJ2-3; d_call: .; v_call: TRBV7-9; clone_size: many; cdr3_aa: CASSPRADTQYF; cdr3_nt: TGTGCCAGCAGTCCCCGGGCAGATACGCAGTATTTT
j_call: TRBJ2-3; d_call: .; v_call: TRBV28; clone_size: many; cdr3_aa: CASSPAVGTDTQYF; cdr3_nt: TGTGCCAGCAGTCCAGCGGTCGGCACAGATACGCAGTATTTT
j_call: TRBJ1-4; d_call: .; v_call: TRBV7-2; clone_size: few; cdr3_aa: CASSSGGLFF; cdr3_nt: TGTGCCAGCAGCTCTGGGGGACTGTTTTTT
j_call: TRBJ2-7; d_call: TRBD2; v_call: TRBV12-3/TRBV12-4; clone_size: many; cdr3_aa: CASSSGAGGAYEQYF; cdr3_nt: TGTGCCAGCAGTTCCGGAGCGGGGGGGGCGTACGAGCAGTACTTC
j_call: TRBJ2-1; d_call: .; v_call: TRBV3-1; clone_size: .; cdr3_aa: CASSQLVGAYNEQFF; cdr3_nt: TGTGCCAGCAGCCAACTGGTAGGGGCCTACAATGAGCAGTTCTTC
j_call: TRBJ2-5; d_call: .; v_call: TRBV11-2; clone_size: .; cdr3_aa: CASSLGVSIGETQYF; cdr3_nt: TGTGCCAGCAGCTTAGGGGTTAGCATTGGAGAGACCCAGTACTTC
j_call: TRBJ2-2; d_call: .; v_call: TRBV28; clone_size: .; cdr3_aa: CASSHLERVTGELFF; cdr3_nt: TGTGCCAGCAGTCATTTGGAGCGCGTCACCGGGGAGCTGTTTTTT
j_call: TRBJ2-2; d_call: .; v_call: TRBV27; clone_size: few; cdr3_aa: CASRVGHSAGELFF; cdr3_nt: TGTGCCAGCAGAGTTGGACACTCCGCCGGGGAGCTGTTTTTT
j_call: TRBJ2-3; d_call: .; v_call: TRBV7-9; clone_size: .; cdr3_aa: CASSLVRVTDTQYF; cdr3_nt: TGTGCCAGCAGCTTAGTGCGGGTCACAGATACGCAGTATTTT
j_call: TRBJ2-4; d_call: TRBD1; v_call: TRBV19; clone_size: .; cdr3_aa: CASTDWDSARAKNIQYF; cdr3_nt: TGTGCCAGTACCGATTGGGACAGCGCCCGAGCCAAAAACATTCAGTACTTC
j_call: TRBJ1-4; d_call: .; v_call: TRBV11-1; clone_size: .; cdr3_aa: CASSPPLAGPATNEKLFF; cdr3_nt: TGTGCCAGCAGTCCTCCTTTGGCAGGACCCGCAACTAATGAAAAACTGTTTTTT
j_call: TRBJ2-7; d_call: .; v_call: TRBV27; clone_size: .; cdr3_aa: CASRPFGGPSYEQYF; cdr3_nt: TGTGCCAGCAGGCCATTCGGGGGGCCCTCCTACGAGCAGTACTTC
j_call: TRBJ2-3; d_call: TRBD2; v_call: TRBV9; clone_size: few; cdr3_aa: CASSVVGSGDSTDTQYF; cdr3_nt: TGTGCCAGCAGCGTAGTTGGTAGCGGGGACAGCACAGATACGCAGTATTTT
j_call: TRBJ2-2; d_call: .; v_call: TRBV12-3/TRBV12-4; clone_size: few; cdr3_aa: CASSPPDLFGELFF; cdr3_nt: TGTGCCAGCAGCCCTCCGGATCTTTTCGGGGAGCTGTTTTTT
j_call: TRBJ2-5; d_call: .; v_call: TRBV6-1; clone_size: .; cdr3_aa: CASTSTGEQETQYF; cdr3_nt: TGTGCCAGCACCTCGACGGGGGAACAAGAGACCCAGTACTTC
j_call: TRBJ1-1; d_call: .; v_call: TRBV29-1; clone_size: .; cdr3_aa: CSVVGDNTEAFF; cdr3_nt: TGCAGCGTTGTGGGAGATAACACTGAAGCTTTCTTT
j_call: TRBJ2-7; d_call: .; v_call: TRBV7-9; clone_size: many; cdr3_aa: CASSLAQGGLVEQYF; cdr3_nt: TGTGCCAGCAGCTTAGCGCAGGGGGGACTGGTAGAGCAGTACTTC
j_call: TRBJ2-5; d_call: TRBD1; v_call: TRBV6-9; clone_size: .; cdr3_aa: CASSQGQYQETQYF; cdr3_nt: TGTGCCAGCAGCCAGGGACAGTACCAAGAGACCCAGTACTTC
j_call: TRBJ2-1; d_call: .; v_call: TRBV20-1; clone_size: .; cdr3_aa: CSARAGYLVNEQFF; cdr3_nt: TGCAGTGCTAGAGCTGGGTATTTGGTCAATGAGCAGTTCTTC
j_call: TRBJ2-3; d_call: TRBD2; v_call: TRBV20-1; clone_size: few; cdr3_aa: CSAPRGGTSSPDTQYF; cdr3_nt: TGCAGTGCTCCCCGGGGTGGGACTAGCTCCCCAGATACGCAGTATTTT
j_call: TRBJ2-5; d_call: TRBD2; v_call: TRBV12-3/TRBV12-4; clone_size: few; cdr3_aa: CASSSAGGETQYF; cdr3_nt: TGTGCCAGCAGTTCGGCGGGGGGGGAGACCCAGTACTTC
j_call: TRBJ2-1; d_call: .; v_call: TRBV7-8; clone_size: few; cdr3_aa: CASSLVAGGQNNEQFF; cdr3_nt: TGTGCCAGCAGCTTAGTTGCGGGGGGACAGAACAATGAGCAGTTCTTC
j_call: TRBJ2-2; d_call: .; v_call: TRBV18; clone_size: .; cdr3_aa: CASSPQETANTGELFF; cdr3_nt: TGTGCCAGCTCACCACAGGAGACAGCGAACACCGGGGAGCTGTTTTTT
j_call: TRBJ2-7; d_call: TRBD1; v_call: TRBV6-1; clone_size: few; cdr3_aa: CASRGQGDYEQYF; cdr3_nt: TGTGCCAGCAGGGGACAGGGGGACTACGAGCAGTACTTC
j_call: TRBJ2-2; d_call: .; v_call: TRBV4-1; clone_size: few; cdr3_aa: CASSPAQGSTGELFF; cdr3_nt: TGCGCCAGCAGCCCAGCCCAGGGATCCACCGGGGAGCTGTTTTTT
j_call: TRBJ2-2; d_call: .; v_call: TRBV11-2; clone_size: .; cdr3_aa: CASSLWTEITGELFF; cdr3_nt: TGTGCCAGCAGCTTATGGACAGAGATAACCGGGGAGCTGTTTTTT
j_call: TRBJ2-1; d_call: TRBD2; v_call: TRBV27; clone_size: few; cdr3_aa: CASNGAGGNHEQFF; cdr3_nt: TGTGCCAGCAACGGGGCGGGGGGCAATCACGAGCAGTTCTTC
j_call: TRBJ2-2; d_call: .; v_call: TRBV4-1; clone_size: .; cdr3_aa: CASSQVLPALNTGELFF; cdr3_nt: TGCGCCAGCAGCCAAGTTCTTCCGGCATTGAACACCGGGGAGCTGTTTTTT
j_call: TRBJ2-5; d_call: .; v_call: TRBV20-1; clone_size: .; cdr3_aa: CSARDFDTQQETQYF; cdr3_nt: TGCAGTGCTAGAGATTTTGACACCCAGCAAGAGACCCAGTACTTC
j_call: TRBJ2-5; d_call: TRBD2; v_call: TRBV20-1; clone_size: few; cdr3_aa: CSARAPGLAEETQYF; cdr3_nt: TGCAGTGCTAGAGCCCCCGGACTAGCGGAAGAGACCCAGTACTTC
j_call: TRBJ2-3; d_call: .; v_call: TRBV2; clone_size: .; cdr3_aa: CASSEVVDTQYF; cdr3_nt: TGTGCCAGCAGTGAGGTAGTGGATACGCAGTATTTT
j_call: TRBJ1-1; d_call: .; v_call: TRBV11-2; clone_size: .; cdr3_aa: CASSFGRHSGDTEAFF; cdr3_nt: TGTGCCAGCAGCTTCGGCCGACATAGCGGTGACACTGAAGCTTTCTTT
j_call: TRBJ2-7; d_call: .; v_call: TRBV4-1; clone_size: few; cdr3_aa: CASSQSQAYEQYF; cdr3_nt: TGCGCCAGCAGCCAATCCCAAGCCTACGAGCAGTACTTC
j_call: TRBJ2-5; d_call: .; v_call: TRBV12-3/TRBV12-4; clone_size: many; cdr3_aa: CASSPPGVETQYF; cdr3_nt: TGTGCCAGCAGTCCACCCGGGGTGGAGACCCAGTACTTC